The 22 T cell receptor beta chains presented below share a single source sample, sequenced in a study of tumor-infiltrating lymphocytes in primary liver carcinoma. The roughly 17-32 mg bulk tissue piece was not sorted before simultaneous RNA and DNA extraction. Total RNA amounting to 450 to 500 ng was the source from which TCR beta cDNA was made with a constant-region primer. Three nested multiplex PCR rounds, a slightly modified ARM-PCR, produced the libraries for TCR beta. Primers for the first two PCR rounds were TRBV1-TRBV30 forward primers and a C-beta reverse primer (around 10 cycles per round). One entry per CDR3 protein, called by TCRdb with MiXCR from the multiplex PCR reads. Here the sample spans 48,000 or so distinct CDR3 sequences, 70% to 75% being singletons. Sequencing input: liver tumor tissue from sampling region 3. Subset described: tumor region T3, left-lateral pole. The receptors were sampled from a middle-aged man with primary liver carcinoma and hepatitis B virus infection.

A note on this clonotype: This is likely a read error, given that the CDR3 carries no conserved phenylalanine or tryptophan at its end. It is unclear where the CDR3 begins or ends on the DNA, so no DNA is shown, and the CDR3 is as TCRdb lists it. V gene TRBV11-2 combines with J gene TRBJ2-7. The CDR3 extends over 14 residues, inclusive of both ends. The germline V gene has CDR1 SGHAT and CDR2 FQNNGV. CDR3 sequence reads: CANSLTDTAYEQYS.

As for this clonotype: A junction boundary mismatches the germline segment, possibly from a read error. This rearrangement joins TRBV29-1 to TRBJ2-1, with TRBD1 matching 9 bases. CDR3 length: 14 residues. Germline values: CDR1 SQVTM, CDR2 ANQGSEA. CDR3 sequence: CSALRGTGNNELFF. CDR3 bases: TGCAGCGCTCTGAGAGGGACAGGGAACAATGAGCTGTTCTTC.

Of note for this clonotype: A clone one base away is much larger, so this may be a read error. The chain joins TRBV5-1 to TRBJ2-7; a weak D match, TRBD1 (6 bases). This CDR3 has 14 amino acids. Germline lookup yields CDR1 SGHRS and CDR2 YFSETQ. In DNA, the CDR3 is TGCTCCACCTCGAGACAGGATTCATCCTACGAGCAGTACTTC. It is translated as CSTSRQDSSYEQYF.

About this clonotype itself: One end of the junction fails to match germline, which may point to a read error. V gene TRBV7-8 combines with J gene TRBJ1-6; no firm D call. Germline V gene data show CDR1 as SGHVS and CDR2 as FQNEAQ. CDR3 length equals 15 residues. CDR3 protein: CAISLILDQNSPLHF. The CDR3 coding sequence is TGTGCCATCAGCCTAATATTGGACCAAAATTCACCCCTCCACTTT.

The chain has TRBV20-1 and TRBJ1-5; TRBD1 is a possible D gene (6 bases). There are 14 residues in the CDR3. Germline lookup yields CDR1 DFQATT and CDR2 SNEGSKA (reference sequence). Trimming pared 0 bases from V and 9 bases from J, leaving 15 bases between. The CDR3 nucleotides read TGCAGTGCTAGAGATGAGGGGGATCTTGGGCCCCAGCATTTT. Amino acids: CSARDEGDLGPQHF.

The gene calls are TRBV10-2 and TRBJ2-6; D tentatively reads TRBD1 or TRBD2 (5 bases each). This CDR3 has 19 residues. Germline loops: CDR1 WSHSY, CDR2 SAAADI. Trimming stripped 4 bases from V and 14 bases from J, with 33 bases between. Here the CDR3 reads CASSVLPADSLSGAKILTF. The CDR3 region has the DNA TGCGCCAGCAGTGTCCTCCCAGCGGACTCTCTCTCTGGGGCCAAAATCCTGACTTTC.

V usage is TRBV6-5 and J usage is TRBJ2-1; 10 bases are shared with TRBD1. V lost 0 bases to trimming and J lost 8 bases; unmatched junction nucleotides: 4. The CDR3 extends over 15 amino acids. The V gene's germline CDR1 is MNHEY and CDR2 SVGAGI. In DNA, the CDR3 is TGTGCCAGCAGTTACTCTGGACAGGGGGTGGATGAGCAGTTCTTC. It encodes CASSYSGQGVDEQFF.

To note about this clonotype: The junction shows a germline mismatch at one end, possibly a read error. The CDR3: CASSFGEGEGPQHF. Here the CDR3 DNA reads TGTGCCAGCAGTTTTGGGGAGGGCGAGGGGCCCCAACATTTT. The chain recombines TRBV12-3 or TRBV12-4 with TRBJ1-5; TRBD1 is a possible D gene (5 bases). The CDR3 sequence is 14 residues long.

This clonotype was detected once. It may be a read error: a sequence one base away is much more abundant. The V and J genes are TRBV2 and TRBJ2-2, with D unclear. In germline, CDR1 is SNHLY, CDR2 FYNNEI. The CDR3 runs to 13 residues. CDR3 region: CANSPRDTGELFF. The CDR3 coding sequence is TGTGCCAACAGTCCCCGGGACACCGGGGAGCTGTTTTTT.

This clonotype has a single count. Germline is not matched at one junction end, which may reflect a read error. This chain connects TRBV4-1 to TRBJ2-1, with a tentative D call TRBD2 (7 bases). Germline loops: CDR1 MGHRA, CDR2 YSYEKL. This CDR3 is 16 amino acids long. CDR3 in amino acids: CASSPVRGGSYDEQFF. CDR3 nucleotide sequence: TGCGCCAGCAGCCCCGTTAGGGGGGGGTCCTACGATGAGCAGTTCTTC.

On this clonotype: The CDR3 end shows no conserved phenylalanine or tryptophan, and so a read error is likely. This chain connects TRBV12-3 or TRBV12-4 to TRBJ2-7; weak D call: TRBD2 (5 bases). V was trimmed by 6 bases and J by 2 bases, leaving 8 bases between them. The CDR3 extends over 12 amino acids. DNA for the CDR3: TGTGCCAGCAGCGCACTAGCCTACGAGCAGTACCTC. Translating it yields CASSALAYEQYL.

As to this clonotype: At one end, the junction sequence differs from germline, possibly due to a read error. The CDR3 bases are TGCGCCAGCAGCCAAGAACCTACGGAGGAGTCATCCTACAAGCAGTACTTC. It specifies CASSQEPTEESSYKQYF. V and J are TRBV4-1 and TRBJ2-7; D might be TRBD2 (5 bases). This CDR3 spans 17 amino acids. Germline V lookup: CDR1 MGHRA, CDR2 YSYEKL.

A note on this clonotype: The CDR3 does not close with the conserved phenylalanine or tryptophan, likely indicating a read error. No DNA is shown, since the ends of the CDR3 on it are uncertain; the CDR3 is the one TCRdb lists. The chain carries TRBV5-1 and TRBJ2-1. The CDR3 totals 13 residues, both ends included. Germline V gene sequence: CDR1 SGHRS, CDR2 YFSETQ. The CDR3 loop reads CASSLGAYNEQSL.

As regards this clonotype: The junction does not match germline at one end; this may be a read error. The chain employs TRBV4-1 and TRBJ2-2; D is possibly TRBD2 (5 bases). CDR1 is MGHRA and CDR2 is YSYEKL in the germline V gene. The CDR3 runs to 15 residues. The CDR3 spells CASSQEVANTGEQCF. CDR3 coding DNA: TGCGCCAGCAGCCAAGAAGTTGCTAACACCGGGGAGCAGTGTTTT.

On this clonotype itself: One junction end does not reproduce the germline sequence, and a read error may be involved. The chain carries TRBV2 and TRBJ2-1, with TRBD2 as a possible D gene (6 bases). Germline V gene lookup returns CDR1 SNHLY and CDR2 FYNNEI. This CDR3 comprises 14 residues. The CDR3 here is CVSSPREWDNEQFF. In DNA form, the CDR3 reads TGTGTCAGCAGTCCCCGGGAGTGGGACAATGAGCAGTTCTTC.

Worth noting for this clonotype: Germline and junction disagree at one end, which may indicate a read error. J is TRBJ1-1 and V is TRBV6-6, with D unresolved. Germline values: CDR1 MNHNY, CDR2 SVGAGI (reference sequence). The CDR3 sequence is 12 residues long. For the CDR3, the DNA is TGTGCCAGCACGGGAGGCGGCACTGAAGCTTCCTTT. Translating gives CASTGGGTEASF.

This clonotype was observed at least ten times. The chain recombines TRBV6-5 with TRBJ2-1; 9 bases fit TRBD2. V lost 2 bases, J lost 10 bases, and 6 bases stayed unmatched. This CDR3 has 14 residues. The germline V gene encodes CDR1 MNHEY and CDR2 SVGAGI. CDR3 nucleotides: TGTGCCAGCAGTTACACCGGGACTAGCAGGGAGCAGTTCTTC. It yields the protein CASSYTGTSREQFF.

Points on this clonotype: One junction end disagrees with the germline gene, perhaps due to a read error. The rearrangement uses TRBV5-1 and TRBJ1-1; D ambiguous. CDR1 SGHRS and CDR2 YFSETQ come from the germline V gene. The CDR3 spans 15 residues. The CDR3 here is CASSTWERMNTEAFF. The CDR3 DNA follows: TGCGCCAGCAGCACATGGGAACGGATGAACACTGAAGCCTTCTTT.

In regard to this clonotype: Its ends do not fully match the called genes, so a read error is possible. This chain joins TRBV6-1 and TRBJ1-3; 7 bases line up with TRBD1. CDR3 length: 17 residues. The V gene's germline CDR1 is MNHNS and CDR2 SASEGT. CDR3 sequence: CASSGVGQSHSGTTIYF. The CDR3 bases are TGTGCCAGCAGTGGAGTGGGACAGAGCCACTCTGGAACCACCATATATTTT.

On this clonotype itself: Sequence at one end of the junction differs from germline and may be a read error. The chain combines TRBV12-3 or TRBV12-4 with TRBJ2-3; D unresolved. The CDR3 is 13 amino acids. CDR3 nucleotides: TGTGCCAGCAGTGCGGACGGCACAGAAACGCAGTATTTC. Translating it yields CASSADGTETQYF.

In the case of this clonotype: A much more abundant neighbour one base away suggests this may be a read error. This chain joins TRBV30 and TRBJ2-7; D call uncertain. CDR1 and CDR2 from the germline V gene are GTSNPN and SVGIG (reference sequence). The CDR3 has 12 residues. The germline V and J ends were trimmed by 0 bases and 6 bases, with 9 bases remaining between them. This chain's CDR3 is CAWSVGGIEQYF. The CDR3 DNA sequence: TGTGCCTGGAGTGTAGGCGGCATCGAGCAGTACTTC.

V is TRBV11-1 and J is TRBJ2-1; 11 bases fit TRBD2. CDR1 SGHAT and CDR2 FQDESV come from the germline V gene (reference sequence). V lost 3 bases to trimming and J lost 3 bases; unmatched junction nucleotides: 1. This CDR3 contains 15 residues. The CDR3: CASSFGTSGYNEQFF. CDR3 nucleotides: TGTGCCAGCAGCTTCGGGACTAGCGGCTACAATGAGCAGTTCTTC. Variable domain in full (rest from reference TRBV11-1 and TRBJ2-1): EAEVAQSPRYKITEKSQAVAFWCDPISGHATLYWYRQILGQGPELLVQFQDESVVDDSQLPKDRFSAERLKGVDSTLKIQPAELGDSAMYLCASSFGTSGYNEQFFGPGTRLTVL.